The 24 T cell receptor beta chains given below trace back to one sample, sequenced in a study of Ad26.COV2.S vaccination and SARS-CoV-2 variants. The data were produced by immunoSEQ multiplex PCR, yet TCRdb's version contains in-frame clones alone and is incomplete. The sample carries approximately 240,000 clones, over 75% recorded once. Specified treatment: some 20 received Ad26.COV2.S at low or high dose, single or two shots; about 5 received placebo; per-sample allocation not given. Samples were taken on day 63 after the first vaccine or placebo injection. This sample comprised peripheral blood, obtained in a trial of Ad26.COV2.S vaccine versus placebo. The origin of the receptors is a person aged 18-60 years who received the Ad26.COV2.S COVID-19 vaccine or a placebo.

The rearrangement links TRBV11-3 to TRBJ2-1; D might be TRBD2 (6 bases). CDR3 size: 12 residues. The V gene lost 5 bases and the J gene lost 10 bases, with 12 bases spanning the gap. Germline V gene sequence: CDR1 SGHNT, CDR2 YENEEA. CDR3 sequence: CASSTHGLEQFF. CDR3 coding DNA: TGTGCCAGCAGCACACATGGACTAGAGCAGTTCTTC.

The chain combines TRBV18 with TRBJ2-1; 10 bases map to TRBD2. Unmatched junction bases numbered 6, after V lost 6 bases and J lost 7 bases. Per the germline V gene, CDR1 is KGHSH and CDR2 is LQKENI. The length of the CDR3 is 14 residues. CDR3 nucleotides: TGTGCCAGCTCCCCGGGACTAGCGATTAATGAGCAGTTCTTC. Translating gives CASSPGLAINEQFF. Full variable domain (rest looked up from reference TRBV18 and TRBJ2-1): NAGVMQNPRHLVRRRGQEARLRCSPMKGHSHVYWYRQLPEEGLKFMVYLQKENIIDESGMPKERFSAEFPKEGPSILRIQQVVRGDSAAYFCASSPGLAINEQFFGPGTRLTVL.

The V gene is TRBV11-3, the J gene TRBJ2-5, with 10 positions matching TRBD1. The V and J ends lost 1 base and 5 bases, in that order; junction bases with no gene match: 4. Germline CDR1 and CDR2: SGHNT and YENEEA. CDR3 length: 15 residues. CDR3 amino acids: CASSLGPGQGETQYF. The CDR3 coding sequence is TGTGCCAGCAGCTTAGGTCCGGGACAGGGGGAGACCCAGTACTTC.

V usage is TRBV6-6 and J usage is TRBJ2-3, with TRBD2 matching 7 bases. The CDR3 has 18 amino acids. The junction had 18 bases not matched to a gene; V was cut back by 5 bases and J by 4 bases. Germline CDR1 reads MNHNY; CDR2 reads SVGAGI (reference sequence). The CDR3 region has the DNA TGTGCCAGCAGTCCCCGAACACTAGCGCCTCATGGGGCAGATACGCAGTATTTT. It translates to CASSPRTLAPHGADTQYF.

The genes are TRBV4-3 and TRBJ1-6; D not resolved. The CDR3 covers 17 residues. The V gene lost 1 base and the J gene lost 0 bases, with 10 bases spanning the gap. In germline, CDR1 is LGHNA, CDR2 YSLEER. In DNA form, the CDR3 reads TGCGCCAGCAGCCAAGCGGAAGGGAGCTCCTATAATTCACCCCTCCACTTT. This gives the protein CASSQAEGSSYNSPLHF.

The rearrangement links TRBV7-6 to TRBJ2-2; a possible D gene is TRBD2 (5 bases). This CDR3 comprises 14 residues. The germline V gene encodes CDR1 SGHVS and CDR2 FNYEAQ. The ends were cut back, 7 bases at V and 3 bases at J, with 12 bases in the middle. In nucleotides, the CDR3 is TGTGCCAGCAAAGGCGGGTCGTACACCGGGGAGCTGTTTTTT. Protein sequence: CASKGGSYTGELFF.

The V call is TRBV9, the J call TRBJ1-3, with a tentative D call TRBD1 (6 bases). The CDR3 has 17 residues. Germline loops: CDR1 SGDLS, CDR2 YYNGEE. V was trimmed by 3 bases and J by 4 bases, leaving 20 bases between them. CDR3 nucleotide sequence: TGTGCCAGCAGCGCCCAGGACAGCACTTTCACCGGAAACACCATATATTTT. Amino acids: CASSAQDSTFTGNTIYF.

The chain carries TRBV27 and TRBJ2-7; no definite D call. The V gene lost 6 bases and the J gene lost 1 base, with 13 bases spanning the gap. CDR1 MNHEY and CDR2 SMNVEV come from the germline V gene (reference sequence). CDR3 length equals 14 residues. This CDR3 reads CASRINDISYEQYF. The CDR3 nucleotides are TGTGCCAGCAGAATTAACGACATATCCTACGAGCAGTACTTC.

This rearrangement joins TRBV28 to TRBJ2-7; 9 nucleotides line up with TRBD1. The ends lost 5 bases at V and 2 bases at J; junction bases unmatched: 7. The CDR3 runs to 15 residues. Per the germline V gene, CDR1 is MDHEN and CDR2 is SYDVKM. The CDR3, as DNA: TGTGCCAGCAGTCATACCGGGACAGGGACCTACGAGCAGTACTTC. Protein: CASSHTGTGTYEQYF. The variable domain in full, completed from reference TRBV28 and TRBJ2-7, reads DVKVTQSSRYLVKRTGEKVFLECVQDMDHENMFWYRQDPGLGLRLIYFSYDVKMKEKGDIPEGYSVSREKKERFSLILESASTNQTSMYLCASSHTGTGTYEQYFGPGTRLTVT.

The V and J genes are TRBV6-2 or TRBV6-3 and TRBJ1-4; D uncertain. The CDR3 totals 13 residues. The V end was cut by 2 bases, the J end by 11 bases, with 12 bases between. CDR1 and CDR2 from the germline V gene are MNHEY and SVGEGT. CDR3 sequence: CASSYGKTLKLFF. DNA of the CDR3: TGTGCCAGCAGTTACGGAAAAACCCTGAAACTGTTTTTT.

V is TRBV7-8 and J is TRBJ2-3, with 16 nucleotides matching TRBD2. The CDR3 spans 19 residues. The J segment lost 2 bases and the V segment lost 5 bases, leaving 10 bases of the junction unmatched. The V gene's germline CDR1 is SGHVS and CDR2 FQNEAQ. The CDR3 DNA reads TGTGCCAGCAGCCCAACTCCGGGACTAGCGGGGGGGCTCACAGATACGCAGTATTTT. Its protein product is CASSPTPGLAGGLTDTQYF.

This rearrangement joins TRBV28 to TRBJ2-3; TRBD2 matches at 10 bases. The length of the CDR3 is 15 residues. From germline, CDR1 is MDHEN and CDR2 SYDVKM. The V segment lost 11 bases and the J segment 3 bases; nucleotides outside the gene matches: 11. CDR3 coding DNA: TGTGCCGTCACTTCTAGCGGGAGAGGTACAGATACGCAGTATTTT. Translated: CAVTSSGRGTDTQYF.

The chain is built from TRBV6-2 or TRBV6-3 and TRBJ2-1, with TRBD1 matching over 8 bases. Germline-derived CDR1 and CDR2 are MNHEY and SVGEGT. Unmatched junction bases numbered 6, after V lost 2 bases and J lost 6 bases. This CDR3 contains 15 residues. The CDR3 DNA is TGTGCCAGCAGTTACGACAGGGGCCATACCAATGAGCAGTTCTTC. This translates into CASSYDRGHTNEQFF.

The CDR3 spells CASSLWAGTSTDTQYF. CDR3 nucleotides: TGTGCCAGCAGTTTATGGGCGGGCACTAGCACAGATACGCAGTATTTT. This chain connects TRBV27 to TRBJ2-3; a weak D match, TRBD2 (5 bases). Deletions cut 1 base from V and 0 bases from J, with 11 bases between. The CDR3 extends over 16 amino acids. The germline V gene has CDR1 MNHEY and CDR2 SMNVEV (reference sequence).

The chain has TRBV27 and TRBJ1-5, with TRBD1 matching 10 bases. This CDR3 spans 19 amino acids. CDR1 and CDR2 (germline): MNHEY, SMNVEV (reference sequence). J lost 4 bases, V lost 1 base, and 13 bases had no gene match. CDR3 sequence: CASSLYPSGQGVVNQPQHF. The CDR3 DNA reads as TGTGCCAGCAGTTTATACCCCTCCGGACAGGGGGTCGTAAATCAGCCCCAGCATTTT.

The J gene is TRBJ1-1, the V gene TRBV2; D might be TRBD1 (5 bases). The germline V gene encodes CDR1 SNHLY and CDR2 FYNNEI. CDR3 length: 16 residues. Trimming pared 7 bases from V and 1 base from J, leaving 19 bases between. The CDR3 DNA follows: TGTGCCAGCAAGACTCGCGGGGGAGCTAGGAACACTGAAGCTTTCTTT. This sequence encodes CASKTRGGARNTEAFF.

The V and J genes are TRBV3-1 (or the pseudogene TRBV3-2) and TRBJ2-3; maybe TRBD1 (5 bases). Between the trimmed V and J ends, which lost 6 bases and 1 base, there was a span of 26 bases. CDR3 length: 19 residues. The germline gives CDR1 LGHDT, CDR2 YNNKEL (reference sequence). The CDR3 spells CASRPSGRRPRDGTDTQYF. CDR3 sequence (DNA): TGTGCCAGCAGGCCAAGTGGCCGGCGCCCCAGGGATGGCACAGATACGCAGTATTTT.

The V call is TRBV7-3, the J call TRBJ1-1; 7 bases are shared with TRBD1. The CDR3 is 13 amino acids. CDR1 and CDR2 from the germline V gene are SGHTA and FQGTGA. Trimming at V came to 5 bases and at J to 4 bases, leaving 4 bases not matched to a gene. The CDR3 loop reads CASSTQGGTEAFF. CDR3 coding DNA: TGTGCCAGCAGCACCCAGGGGGGCACTGAAGCTTTCTTT.

This clone has a count of ten or more. The rearrangement joins TRBV25-1 to TRBJ1-4; no reliable D call. This CDR3 region has 13 residues. The germline CDR1 and CDR2 sequences are MGHDK and SYGVNS. V was cut by 4 bases and J by 8 bases, with 11 bases left in between. CDR3 residues: CASSALKWEKLFF. The CDR3 DNA is TGTGCCAGCAGTGCGCTGAAGTGGGAAAAACTGTTTTTT.

This chain connects TRBV4-3 to TRBJ2-3, with 14 bases lining up with TRBD2. V dropped 4 bases and J dropped 7; count of bases not matched to a gene: 10. The CDR3 consists of 17 residues. CDR1 and CDR2 from the germline V gene are LGHNA and YSLEER. CDR3 bases: TGCGCCAGCAGCCTCGAGGAGGGACTAGCGGGGGTCTATACGCAGTATTTT. This translates into CASSLEEGLAGVYTQYF.

The chain employs TRBV30 and TRBJ1-6; no definite D call. The CDR3 sequence is 14 residues long. Trimming removed 4 bases from V and 2 bases from J, with 9 bases in between. In germline, CDR1 is GTSNPN, CDR2 SVGIG (reference sequence). The CDR3 is CAWKRETYNSPLHF. For the CDR3, the DNA is TGTGCCTGGAAGAGGGAGACCTATAATTCACCCCTCCACTTT.

This clone was picked up one time. J is TRBJ2-7 and V is TRBV5-1, with D perhaps being TRBD1 or TRBD2 (5 bases each). V lost 4 bases and J lost 3, with 17 bases in between. Germline CDR1 SGHRS, CDR2 YFSETQ. The CDR3 length is 15 residues. The DNA for the CDR3 is TGCGCCAGCAGCCACGAGCCAGGGAGCAACTACGAGCAGTACTTC. This encodes CASSHEPGSNYEQYF.

The chain employs TRBV6-5 and TRBJ1-4; TRBD1 might be the D (5 bases). The CDR3 has 15 amino acids. In germline, CDR1 is MNHEY, CDR2 SVGAGI. V lost 0 bases, J lost 7 bases, and 12 bases lay in between. The CDR3 DNA is TGTGCCAGCAGTTACTCCGGGAGGGGATTTGAAAAACTGTTTTTT. As protein: CASSYSGRGFEKLFF.

This chain links TRBV6-6 with TRBJ2-7; 8 bases match TRBD1. The CDR3 covers 12 residues. The germline V gene has CDR1 MNHNY and CDR2 SVGAGI (reference sequence). Losses at the gene ends were 6 bases for V and 5 bases for J; bases not matched to a gene: 3. The CDR3: CASRDRDHEQYF. In DNA, the CDR3 is TGTGCCAGCAGGGACAGGGACCACGAGCAGTACTTC.